These T cell receptor beta chains were read from a single sample in a study of blood T cell repertoires in COVID-19. Profiling relied on immunoSEQ multiplex PCR, and the TCRdb table lists in-frame clones only, not all of them. This sample yields about 210,000 clones, of which around 84% are seen a single time; around 4.7% belongs to the top ten. The specimen sequenced was PBMCs or T cells enriched from blood (not recorded which). The receptors originated from a man aged 30-40 years with acute COVID-19. The CDR3 runs from the conserved cysteine through the conserved F or W. The D gene is left open where the match is weak. Clone sizes are given selectively: once, few, many, or a class where the clone is expanded.

V	D	size	J	CDR3	DNA
TRBV2	.	.	TRBJ1-2	CASSRERDSRGYTF	TGTGCCAGCAGCCGGGAGAGAGATTCCAGGGGCTACACCTTC
TRBV19	.	.	TRBJ1-5	CASTMGGSGQPQHF	TGTGCCAGTACCATGGGAGGGTCGGGTCAGCCCCAGCATTTT
TRBV28	.	.	TRBJ2-7	CASSLTPGAYEQYF	TGTGCCAGCAGTTTAACCCCCGGGGCCTACGAGCAGTACTTC
TRBV9	TRBD2	.	TRBJ2-3	CASSAAGRADTQYF	TGTGCCAGCAGCGCGGCGGGGAGGGCAGATACGCAGTATTTT
TRBV7-2	.	.	TRBJ1-5	CASSLAFGPSGQPQHF	TGTGCCAGCAGCTTAGCTTTCGGACCCAGCGGTCAGCCCCAGCATTTT
TRBV7-3	TRBD2	.	TRBJ2-1	CASSSGTSGGYYNEQFF	TGTGCCAGCAGCTCCGGGACTAGCGGGGGTTACTACAATGAGCAGTTCTTC
TRBV24-1	.	.	TRBJ2-7	CATSDRSGTIPYEQYF	TGTGCCACCAGTGATCGGTCCGGGACAATTCCCTACGAGCAGTACTTC
TRBV14	TRBD1	.	TRBJ1-1	CASSSWTGRNSEAFF	TGTGCCAGCAGCTCCTGGACAGGGAGAAACTCTGAAGCTTTCTTT
TRBV11-1	TRBD2	once	TRBJ2-1	CASSFSGGVSYNEQFF	TGTGCCAGCAGCTTTAGCGGGGGGGTCTCCTACAATGAGCAGTTCTTC
TRBV7-9	.	.	TRBJ2-7	CASSPSGPSSYEQYF	TGTGCCAGCAGCCCTTCGGGTCCGAGCTCCTACGAGCAGTACTTC
TRBV5-1	.	.	TRBJ1-1	CASSLVGQRGNTEAFF	TGCGCCAGCAGCTTGGTTGGACAGAGAGGGAACACTGAAGCTTTCTTT
TRBV9	.	.	TRBJ1-4	CASSVDGIGEKLFF	TGTGCCAGCAGCGTGGACGGGATCGGGGAAAAACTGTTTTTT
TRBV9	.	.	TRBJ1-6	CASSPGLEYNSPLHF	TGTGCCAGCAGCCCGGGACTAGAGTATAATTCACCCCTCCACTTT
TRBV3-1/TRBV3-2	TRBD2	.	TRBJ2-3	CASSGGVAGGTDTQYF	TGTGCCAGCAGCGGAGGGGTAGCGGGGGGAACAGATACGCAGTATTTT
TRBV5-4	.	.	TRBJ1-6	CASSRGSGNSPLHF	TGTGCCAGCAGCAGAGGGTCGGGTAATTCACCCCTCCACTTT
TRBV4-1	.	.	TRBJ2-2	CASSLLENPGELFF	TGCGCCAGCAGCCTCCTAGAAAACCCCGGGGAGCTGTTTTTT
TRBV24-1	TRBD1	.	TRBJ1-2	CATQNRGRDGYTF	TGTGCCACCCAAAACAGGGGGAGAGATGGCTACACCTTC
TRBV5-1	.	.	TRBJ2-5	CASTPYPGAAGYETQYF	TGCGCCAGCACCCCGTACCCAGGGGCAGCGGGGTACGAGACCCAGTACTTC
TRBV6-5	.	.	TRBJ1-4	CASNSRGFAEKLFF	TGTGCCAGCAATTCCAGGGGTTTCGCTGAAAAACTGTTTTTT
TRBV7-9	.	few	TRBJ1-5	CASSPFNSNQPQHF	TGTGCCAGCAGCCCCTTTAATAGCAATCAGCCCCAGCATTTT
TRBV19	TRBD2	.	TRBJ2-1	CASSTRGLAGGYNEQFF	TGTGCCAGTAGTACCCGGGGACTAGCGGGGGGCTACAATGAGCAGTTCTTC
TRBV7-2	TRBD1	.	TRBJ1-1	CASRGQGAGTEAFF	TGTGCCAGCAGGGGACAGGGGGCTGGCACTGAAGCTTTCTTT
TRBV18	.	.	TRBJ1-2	CASSPWTEYGYTF	TGTGCCAGCTCACCATGGACTGAATATGGCTACACCTTC
TRBV5-1	TRBD2	.	TRBJ2-7	CASSRTSGGLVYEQYF	TGCGCCAGCAGCCGGACTAGCGGGGGGCTGGTGTACGAGCAGTACTTC
TRBV7-9	.	.	TRBJ1-3	CASKEGSGNTIYF	TGTGCCAGCAAGGAGGGCTCTGGAAACACCATATATTTT
TRBV3-1/TRBV3-2	TRBD1	.	TRBJ2-4	CASSQERQGQNIQYF	TGTGCCAGCAGCCAAGAAAGACAGGGGCAAAACATTCAGTACTTC
TRBV9	.	once	TRBJ1-2	CASSGTVPGYTF	TGTGCCAGCAGCGGGACAGTGCCAGGCTACACCTTC
TRBV4-2	.	.	TRBJ1-1	CASSQTDSNTEAFF	TGTGCCAGCAGCCAAACAGACAGCAACACTGAAGCTTTCTTT
TRBV20-1	.	.	TRBJ2-3	CSTGLTDTQYF	TGCAGTACAGGGTTAACAGATACGCAGTATTTT
TRBV27	.	once	TRBJ2-1	CASSWVTAADEQFF	TGTGCCAGCAGTTGGGTAACCGCGGCGGATGAGCAGTTCTTC
TRBV7-6	.	medium-sized	TRBJ2-1	CASSLGHYNEQFF	TGTGCCAGCAGCTTAGGTCATTACAATGAGCAGTTCTTC
TRBV14	.	.	TRBJ1-1	CASSQVRAGEAFF	TGTGCCAGCAGCCAAGTTAGGGCAGGGGAGGCTTTCTTT
TRBV13	TRBD2	.	TRBJ2-1	CASSLTSGGASQFF	TGTGCCAGCAGCTTAACTAGCGGGGGGGCCTCTCAGTTCTTC
TRBV20-1	TRBD2	.	TRBJ2-1	CSASLASGGVNEQFF	TGCAGTGCTAGTTTAGCTAGCGGGGGGGTTAATGAGCAGTTCTTC
TRBV25-1	.	.	TRBJ2-7	CASSEPFQTEQYF	TGTGCCAGCAGTGAACCTTTTCAAACAGAGCAGTACTTC
TRBV9	TRBD2	.	TRBJ2-3	CASSVWTSVSDTQYF	TGTGCCAGCAGCGTTTGGACTAGCGTATCAGATACGCAGTATTTT
TRBV19	TRBD2	.	TRBJ2-1	CASSILPAGWNEQFF	TGTGCCAGTAGTATTCTCCCAGCGGGGTGGAATGAGCAGTTCTTC
TRBV27	.	.	TRBJ1-1	CASSLTRNTEAFF	TGTGCCAGCAGTCTGACAAGGAACACTGAAGCTTTCTTT
TRBV6-4	.	.	TRBJ1-1	CASSPTGSKTEAFF	TGTGCCAGCAGTCCCACAGGGTCCAAAACTGAAGCTTTCTTT
TRBV18	.	.	TRBJ1-2	CASSPNTGTRGYTF	TGTGCCAGCTCTCCTAACACAGGGACGCGAGGCTACACCTTC
TRBV19	.	many	TRBJ1-5	CASSRAGGNQPQHF	TGTGCCAGTAGTCGGGCGGGAGGCAATCAGCCCCAGCATTTT
TRBV3-1/TRBV3-2	.	.	TRBJ1-2	CASRGGAHYGYTF	TGTGCCAGCAGGGGGGGGGCCCACTATGGCTACACCTTC
TRBV5-1	TRBD1	.	TRBJ2-3	CASSPDRGVGDTQYF	TGCGCCAGCAGCCCTGACAGGGGAGTAGGAGATACGCAGTATTTT
TRBV16	.	.	TRBJ1-4	CASSQPAGYETNEKLFF	TGTGCCAGCAGCCAACCAGCAGGGTATGAGACTAATGAAAAACTGTTTTTT
TRBV5-6	.	.	TRBJ2-7	CASSLPGHIYEQYF	TGTGCCAGCAGCCTTCCGGGACACATCTACGAGCAGTACTTC
TRBV4-1	.	.	TRBJ1-4	CASSQGSGLNEKLFF	TGCGCCAGCAGCCAAGGCAGCGGATTGAATGAAAAACTGTTTTTT
TRBV11-1	.	.	TRBJ2-1	CASSLGLNEQFF	TGTGCCAGCAGCCTAGGGCTCAATGAGCAGTTCTTC
TRBV2	.	.	TRBJ2-2	CASSEARTGELFF	TGTGCCAGCAGTGAAGCGCGAACCGGGGAGCTGTTTTTT
TRBV2	.	.	TRBJ2-7	CAGRTANYEQYF	TGTGCCGGCCGGACAGCGAACTACGAGCAGTACTTC
TRBV3-1/TRBV3-2	.	.	TRBJ2-7	CAISLRHEQYF	TGTGCCATAAGTCTGCGGCACGAGCAGTACTTC
TRBV10-3	TRBD1	.	TRBJ1-1	CAIKEGAKDEAFF	TGTGCCATCAAGGAGGGGGCTAAGGATGAAGCTTTCTTT
TRBV30	.	.	TRBJ1-5	CAWSAGLGDQPQHF	TGTGCCTGGAGTGCCGGGCTCGGGGATCAGCCCCAGCATTTT
TRBV10-2	.	.	TRBJ2-2	CASSEVRGTGELFF	TGCGCCAGCAGTGAGGTTAGGGGAACCGGGGAGCTGTTTTTT
TRBV27	.	once	TRBJ1-2	CASSSGGLGGEAYGYTF	TGTGCCAGCAGTTCTGGGGGACTCGGGGGGGAGGCCTATGGCTACACCTTC
TRBV6-5	TRBD2	.	TRBJ2-3	CASSYSSRGGKDTQYF	TGTGCCAGCAGTTACTCGTCCCGGGGGGGTAAAGATACGCAGTATTTT
TRBV5-1	.	.	TRBJ1-3	CASSLDGRGLVEGNTIYF	TGCGCCAGCAGCTTGGACGGCAGGGGTCTCGTGGAGGGAAACACCATATATTTT
TRBV6-5	.	.	TRBJ1-5	CASRPTGNQPQHF	TGTGCCAGCAGACCAACAGGGAATCAGCCCCAGCATTTT
TRBV6-5	TRBD2	.	TRBJ2-1	CASSYGTSGVDEQFF	TGTGCCAGCAGTTACGGGACTAGCGGGGTGGACGAGCAGTTCTTC
TRBV4-2	TRBD2	.	TRBJ2-1	CASSWGTSVISSYNEQFF	TGTGCCAGCAGCTGGGGGACTAGCGTAATAAGCTCCTACAATGAGCAGTTCTTC